Below are 12 T cell receptor beta chains sequenced from a single sample in a study of blood T cell repertoires in COVID-19. Generated by immunoSEQ multiplex PCR, the TCRdb table keeps only in-frame clones and is missing some. The data contain 250,000 or so clones, roughly 88% of them singletons. Sequenced material: peripheral blood. The receptors derive from a woman aged 25 to 39 with acute or convalescent COVID-19.

This clone showed up just once. The chain employs TRBV10-3 and TRBJ2-7; TRBD2 agrees at 13 bases. The V gene's germline CDR1 is ENHRY and CDR2 SYGVKD. This CDR3 is built from 14 residues. J lost 6 bases, V lost 5 bases, and 4 bases had no gene match. CDR3 nucleotide sequence: TGTGCCATCAGTAAAGGGACTAGCGGGATCGAGCAGTACTTC. Translation: CAISKGTSGIEQYF.

The chain links TRBV30 to TRBJ2-1; 8 bases align to TRBD2. This CDR3 region has 16 residues. The V gene's germline CDR1 is GTSNPN and CDR2 SVGIG (reference sequence). Unmatched junction bases numbered 9, after V lost 0 bases and J lost 5 bases. The CDR3 reads CAWSVLWREVDNEQFF. CDR3 nucleotides: TGTGCCTGGAGTGTATTGTGGCGGGAGGTCGACAATGAGCAGTTCTTC.

The rearrangement uses TRBV15 and TRBJ2-1, with TRBD2 matching over 14 bases. This CDR3 comprises 16 residues. From germline, CDR1 is LNHNV and CDR2 YYDKDF (reference sequence). The ends lost 6 bases at V and 8 bases at J; junction bases unmatched: 9. The CDR3 region is CATRPPGLAGVDEQFF. DNA for the CDR3: TGTGCCACCAGGCCCCCGGGACTAGCGGGAGTCGATGAGCAGTTCTTC.

V is TRBV6-5 and J is TRBJ2-4, with a possible D match to TRBD1 (6 bases). The CDR3 loop spans 15 amino acids. Trimming stripped 4 bases from V and 6 bases from J, with 16 bases between. From germline, CDR1 is MNHEY and CDR2 SVGAGI. The CDR3 DNA reads TGTGCCAGCAGTTTGTCAGGGGATTCGGGAAACATTCAGTACTTC. It codes for CASSLSGDSGNIQYF.

Concerning this clone itself: The sample holds other DNA sequences that translate to the same CDR3. The V call is TRBV9, the J call TRBJ2-7; 10 nucleotides align to TRBD2. The CDR3 spans 15 residues. Germline-derived CDR1 and CDR2 are SGDLS and YYNGEE. V trimming: 0 bases; J trimming: 4 bases; junction bases outside the gene matches: 4. The CDR3 here is CASSVDPSGSYEQYF. CDR3 DNA: TGTGCCAGCAGCGTAGACCCTAGCGGGAGTTACGAGCAGTACTTC. Combining the CDR3 with reference TRBV9 and TRBJ2-7 gives the whole variable domain DSGVTQTPKHLITATGQRVTLRCSPRSGDLSVYWYQQSLDQGLQFLIQYYNGEERAKGNILERFSAQQFPDLHSELNLSSLELGDSALYFCASSVDPSGSYEQYFGPGTRLTVT.

V usage is TRBV7-2 and J usage is TRBJ1-1, with no clear D. The germline V gene has CDR1 SGHTA and CDR2 FQGNSA. V dropped 2 bases and J dropped 10 bases, with 11 bases sitting between them. CDR3 length: 12 amino acids. CDR3 amino acids: CASSLSGPGAFF. The CDR3 region has the DNA TGTGCCAGCAGCTTAAGCGGACCTGGAGCTTTCTTT.

V usage is TRBV29-1 and J usage is TRBJ2-5, with 8 bases identical to TRBD1. Losses at the gene ends were 5 bases for V and 5 bases for J; bases not matched to a gene: 7. Germline V gene lookup returns CDR1 SQVTM and CDR2 ANQGSEA. The CDR3 has 13 amino acids. The CDR3 coding sequence is TGCAGCGTTCAGGACAGGGTCGTGGAGACCCAGTACTTC. It translates to CSVQDRVVETQYF.

This clone occurred a few times. This chain connects TRBV10-3 to TRBJ1-1; D gene ambiguous. The CDR3 totals 14 residues. CDR1 and CDR2 (germline): ENHRY, SYGVKD. Trimming shortened V by 0 bases and J by 2 bases, and 7 bases separated the two germline ends. The CDR3 is CAISESRFNTEAFF. In nucleotides, the CDR3 is TGTGCCATCAGTGAGTCGAGGTTTAACACTGAAGCTTTCTTT.

The V gene is TRBV5-1, the J gene TRBJ1-1, with a weak D call TRBD1 (6 bases). Trimming left V 0 bases short and J 1 base short, with 22 bases between. CDR3 length: 19 amino acids. The V gene's germline CDR1 is SGHRS and CDR2 YFSETQ. CDR3 amino acids: CASSLERAPRGKRNTEAFF. The CDR3, as DNA: TGCGCCAGCAGCTTGGAGCGTGCCCCCAGGGGAAAAAGGAACACTGAAGCTTTCTTT.

The rearrangement links TRBV19 to TRBJ1-5, with no clear D. The CDR3 has 15 residues. CDR1 and CDR2 (germline): LNHDA, SQIVND (reference sequence). Trimming cost V 2 bases and J 0 bases, with 8 bases left between them. The CDR3 region is CASSIQRYSNQPQHF. CDR3 in DNA: TGTGCCAGTAGTATACAGCGATATAGCAATCAGCCCCAGCATTTT. The full variable domain, its missing parts supplied by reference TRBV19 and TRBJ1-5, is DGGITQSPKYLFRKEGQNVTLSCEQNLNHDAMYWYRQDPGQGLRLIYYSQIVNDFQKGDIAEGYSVSREKKESFPLTVTSAQKNPTAFYLCASSIQRYSNQPQHFGDGTRLSIL.

The chain couples TRBV3-1 (or the pseudogene TRBV3-2) to TRBJ2-5; D might be TRBD2 (6 bases). Between the trimmed V and J ends, which lost 1 base and 5 bases, there was a span of 11 bases. CDR3 length equals 14 residues. Germline CDR1 reads LGHDT; CDR2 reads YNNKEL (reference sequence). The CDR3 spells CASSQGRGRETQYF. In DNA, the CDR3 is TGTGCCAGCAGCCAAGGAAGAGGGAGGGAGACCCAGTACTTC.

Here the CDR3 DNA reads TGTGCCAGCAGCCGAGAGGTCTCTGGGGCCAACGTCCTGACTTTC. Amino acid sequence: CASSREVSGANVLTF. This chain joins TRBV2 and TRBJ2-6; D gene uncertain. There are 15 residues in the CDR3. V was shortened by 6 bases and J by 0 bases, with 9 bases between the two germline ends. CDR1 is SNHLY, CDR2 FYNNEI, per germline.